The T cell receptor (beta chain) under discussion was sequenced for a study of beta chain features in type 1 diabetes. As concerns this clone: Its specificity is not known.

Study-level points and caveats: There was a moderate but significant shortening of TCRB CDR3s in all four CD4+ subsets of Type 1 diabetes patients. High TCR expression in some cells could lead to their over-representation in cDNA sequencing. Naive, central memory and regulatory TCRB repertoires appeared more similar among patients than healthy donors.

The investigators reverse transcribed all of the isolated RNA, so they sequenced expressed TCRB transcripts. Produced via immunoSEQ multiplex PCR; TCRdb's table is partial and in-frame only. This table holds 640,000 or so clones, roughly an eighth found once. V shed 0 bases and J shed 2 bases, with 9 bases lying between them. The CDR3 is 15 residues long. CDR1 SGHNT and CDR2 YYREEE come from the germline V gene (reference sequence). The sample comprised naive CD4+ T cells from blood. The sequence came from a man between 18 and 35 years old with type 1 diabetes. The gene calls are TRBV5-4 and TRBJ2-1; TRBD2 might be the D (5 bases). The CDR3 sequence is CASSLDSGAYNEQFF. The DNA of the CDR3 is TGTGCCAGCAGCTTGGACTCCGGGGCCTACAATGAGCAGTTCTTC.